A single sample is the source of the 21 T cell receptor beta chains below, sequenced in a study of PD-L1 blockade in urothelial cancer. Time point in this sample: pretreatment peripheral blood. Using immunoSEQ multiplex PCR, the repertoire was profiled, and TCRdb retains in-frame clones only, with some absent. Among around 68,000 clones listed, approximately 78% were seen once. This specimen was PBMCs, taken around atezolizumab (anti-PD-L1) treatment. Receptors were obtained from a man in his 70s with urothelial cancer.

The V call is TRBV19, the J call TRBJ2-1, with a tentative D call TRBD1 (7 bases). Germline CDR1 reads LNHDA; CDR2 reads SQIVND (reference sequence). Trimming pared 3 bases from V and 9 bases from J, leaving 21 bases between. The CDR3 is 16 residues long. The CDR3 coding sequence is TGTGCCAGTAGTATGTCGGCCAGGGGGACTTTGGGTGAGCAGTTCTTC. Translation: CASSMSARGTLGEQFF.

The chain carries TRBV5-1 and TRBJ2-2; D is possibly TRBD1 (6 bases). The V end was cut by 5 bases, the J end by 0 bases, with 11 bases between. CDR1 is SGHRS and CDR2 is YFSETQ in the germline V gene. This CDR3 region has 15 residues. DNA for the CDR3: TGCGCCAGCAGTTCCGGGACATCGAACACCGGGGAGCTGTTTTTT. Encoded protein: CASSSGTSNTGELFF.

This clone was picked up a small number of times. The V and J genes are TRBV6-5 and TRBJ2-1; TRBD2 matches at 8 bases. V lost 4 bases to trimming and J lost 4 bases; unmatched junction nucleotides: 3. The germline gives CDR1 MNHEY, CDR2 SVGAGI. This CDR3 is built from 14 residues. The CDR3 DNA is TGTGCCAGCAGTTTCAGCGGGGGTTACAATGAGCAGTTCTTC. The encoded protein is CASSFSGGYNEQFF.

The chain couples TRBV28 to TRBJ2-7; 7 bases are shared with TRBD1. This CDR3 has 14 amino acids. Germline V CDR1 and CDR2: MDHEN, SYDVKM. The trim removed 2 bases at V and 5 bases at J, leaving 6 bases unmatched. CDR3 loop: CASSLKYRGHEQYF. The CDR3 DNA is TGTGCCAGCAGTTTAAAGTACAGGGGCCACGAGCAGTACTTC.

This clone was observed a handful of times. This chain links TRBV20-1 with TRBJ2-1; no reliable D call. The germline V gene encodes CDR1 DFQATT and CDR2 SNEGSKA (reference sequence). The V end was cut by 4 bases, the J end by 14 bases, with 15 bases between. This CDR3 region has 11 residues. The CDR3 sequence: CSAMGSLLKFF. The CDR3 nucleotides read TGCAGTGCTATGGGTAGCCTGCTAAAGTTCTTC.

The V and J genes are TRBV6-6 and TRBJ2-7, with 11 nucleotides matching TRBD1. CDR3 length: 15 residues. From germline, CDR1 is MNHNY and CDR2 SVGAGI (reference sequence). With V trimmed by 0 bases and J by 4 bases, 2 bases remained unmatched. The CDR3 is CASSYSGQGGYEQYF. The DNA of the CDR3 is TGTGCCAGCAGTTACTCGGGACAGGGGGGTTACGAGCAGTACTTC.

The chain recombines TRBV4-3 with TRBJ2-7, with 9 bases matching TRBD1. The J segment lost 1 base and the V segment lost 5 bases, leaving 3 bases of the junction unmatched. The CDR3 runs to 14 residues. Per germline, CDR1 LGHNA and CDR2 YSLEER. The CDR3 here is CASSSGTGSYEQYF. CDR3 DNA: TGCGCCAGCAGCTCCGGGACAGGGTCCTACGAGCAGTACTTC.

This clone was observed once. V gene TRBV10-3 combines with J gene TRBJ2-1, with 8 bases fitting TRBD2. The CDR3 is 16 amino acids. CDR1 is ENHRY and CDR2 is SYGVKD in the germline V gene. J gave up 1 base and V 0 bases, and 2 bases lay outside the gene matches. The CDR3 sequence: CAISESAGGSYNEQFF. The CDR3 DNA follows: TGTGCCATCAGTGAGTCGGCGGGAGGATCCTACAATGAGCAGTTCTTC.

Here the CDR3 reads CASSERQGLPQHF. The CDR3 DNA reads TGCGCCAGCAGTGAGAGACAGGGGTTGCCCCAGCATTTT. J is TRBJ1-5 and V is TRBV10-2; 8 bases line up with TRBD1. Germline CDR1 WSHSY, CDR2 SAAADI. The CDR3 length is 13 residues. J lost 9 bases, V lost 2 bases, and 3 bases had no gene match.

This clone showed up just once. The rearrangement links TRBV9 to TRBJ2-5; 9 bases line up with TRBD2. The germline CDR1 and CDR2 sequences are SGDLS and YYNGEE. Trimming at V came to 0 bases and at J to 5 bases, leaving 17 bases not matched to a gene. The CDR3 loop spans 19 amino acids. The CDR3 DNA reads as TGTGCCAGCAGCGTAGGAGGTAGCGGGAGTGGTAGTGGTAGGGAGACCCAGTACTTC. Protein: CASSVGGSGSGSGRETQYF.

CDR3 nucleotide sequence: TGTGCCAGCAGTTTAGCGGGATATGCGGAAAATGAGCAGTTCTTC. Amino acids: CASSLAGYAENEQFF. This chain joins TRBV28 and TRBJ2-1; D is possibly TRBD2 (6 bases). This CDR3 is built from 15 residues. V lost 2 bases and J 7 bases, leaving 15 bases between the germline ends. Germline-derived CDR1 and CDR2 are MDHEN and SYDVKM.

The chain employs TRBV4-2 and TRBJ2-5; 9 bases are shared with TRBD2. The V gene's germline CDR1 is LGHNA and CDR2 YNFKEQ. Trimming removed 3 bases from V and 0 bases from J; junction bases left unmatched: 8. The CDR3 runs to 17 residues. For the CDR3, the DNA is TGTGCCAGCAGCCAGGGAGCTAGCGGGGCGTACCAAGAGACCCAGTACTTC. Amino acids: CASSQGASGAYQETQYF.

This clone has a count of ten or more. V is TRBV7-9 and J is TRBJ1-2; TRBD1 aligns across 8 bases. With 10 bases clipped from V and 6 bases from J, the junction kept 16 bases outside the gene matches. Germline V gene sequence: CDR1 SEHNR, CDR2 FQNEAQ (reference sequence). The CDR3 loop spans 15 amino acids. DNA of the CDR3: TGTGCCACCTTATCCGGACAGGGCTTGGGGAATGGCTACACCTTC. Amino acids: CATLSGQGLGNGYTF.

This chain's CDR3 is CSVAGGQNTGELFF. CDR3 sequence (DNA): TGCAGCGTGGCGGGGGGGCAGAACACCGGGGAGCTGTTTTTT. The chain uses TRBV29-1 and TRBJ2-2, with 9 positions matching TRBD2. CDR1 is SQVTM, CDR2 ANQGSEA, per germline. The CDR3 covers 14 residues. V lost 6 bases, J lost 1 base, and 3 bases stayed unmatched.

This chain uses TRBV28 with TRBJ1-2; 7 bases agree with TRBD1. The J segment lost 8 bases and the V segment lost 1 base, leaving 22 bases of the junction unmatched. The CDR3 is made up of 19 amino acids. Germline V lookup: CDR1 MDHEN, CDR2 SYDVKM. CDR3 sequence: CASSLYGPILGGAAYGYTF. Here the CDR3 DNA reads TGTGCCAGCAGTTTATATGGGCCAATTTTAGGGGGCGCGGCGTACGGCTACACCTTC.

The chain is built from TRBV6-5 and TRBJ2-4; D gene ambiguous. Germline assignment: CDR1 MNHEY and CDR2 SVGAGI. The CDR3 has 15 residues. Trimming took off 5 bases at V and 2 bases at J, with 13 bases between the two ends. The CDR3 DNA is TGTGCCAGCAGTAGAATGAGTGGGCCCAAAAACATTCAGTACTTC. Protein: CASSRMSGPKNIQYF.

CDR3 sequence reads: CASSLGQGAYGYTF. In DNA form, the CDR3 reads TGTGCCAGCAGCTTAGGGCAGGGGGCCTATGGCTACACCTTC. This chain connects TRBV7-9 to TRBJ1-2; TRBD1 matches at 8 bases. CDR1 is SEHNR, CDR2 FQNEAQ, per germline (reference sequence). This CDR3 spans 14 amino acids. V dropped 1 base and J dropped 4; count of bases not matched to a gene: 2.

A few counts support this clone. The V gene is TRBV5-4, the J gene TRBJ2-2; 11 bases match TRBD2. This CDR3 region has 15 residues. V trimming: 4 bases; J trimming: 5 bases; junction bases outside the gene matches: 4. Germline CDR1 and CDR2: SGHNT and YYREEE (reference sequence). As DNA, the CDR3 is TGTGCCAGCAGCCCCGGGACTAGCGGAACCGGGGAGCTGTTTTTT. Protein sequence: CASSPGTSGTGELFF.

In its sample, this clone was seen a few times. This chain joins TRBV5-1 and TRBJ2-5; 7 bases match TRBD1. CDR1 is SGHRS and CDR2 is YFSETQ in the germline V gene. The CDR3 extends over 13 amino acids. With 5 bases clipped from V and 3 bases from J, the junction kept 4 bases outside the gene matches. The DNA of the CDR3 is TGCGCCAGCAGAACTGGGACAGAAGAGACCCAGTACTTC. Its translation: CASRTGTEETQYF.

The chain joins TRBV7-9 to TRBJ1-1, with D hard to call. This CDR3 comprises 14 residues. V was cut by 5 bases and J by 1 base, with 11 bases left in between. Germline V gives CDR1 SEHNR, CDR2 FQNEAQ (reference sequence). CDR3 DNA: TGTGCCAGCAGCAATACGGGTCCGAACACTGAAGCTTTCTTT. Protein product: CASSNTGPNTEAFF.

The gene calls are TRBV9 and TRBJ2-1; D uncertain. Between the trimmed V and J ends, which lost 0 bases and 8 bases, there was a span of 12 bases. The CDR3 spans 14 residues. Looked up from germline, CDR1 is SGDLS and CDR2 is YYNGEE. The CDR3 DNA follows: TGTGCCAGCAGCGTAGGGGTTAGCTCGGATGAGCAGTTCTTC. Translation: CASSVGVSSDEQFF.